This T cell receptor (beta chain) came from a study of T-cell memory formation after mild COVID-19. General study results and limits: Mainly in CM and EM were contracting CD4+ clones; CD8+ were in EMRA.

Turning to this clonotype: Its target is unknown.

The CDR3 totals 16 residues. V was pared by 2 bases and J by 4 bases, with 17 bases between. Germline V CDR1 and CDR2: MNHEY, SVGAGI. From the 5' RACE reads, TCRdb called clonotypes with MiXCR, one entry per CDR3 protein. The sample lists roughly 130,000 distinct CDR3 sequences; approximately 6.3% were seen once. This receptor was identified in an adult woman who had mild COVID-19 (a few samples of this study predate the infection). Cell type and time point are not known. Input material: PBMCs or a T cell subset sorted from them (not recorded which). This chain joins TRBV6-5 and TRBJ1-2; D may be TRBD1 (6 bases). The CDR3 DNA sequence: TGTGCCAGCAGTTACAGGGTCCCGGGGGCCGTCTATGGCTACACCTTC. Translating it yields CASSYRVPGAVYGYTF.